Presented here are 6 T cell receptor beta chains from one specimen sequenced in a study of shared clonotypes between healthy human individuals. Naive CD8 cells, CD45RO-negative and positively selected for CCR7, excluded terminally differentiated effector memory CD45RA+ cells. This table comes from immunoSEQ multiplex PCR, and its TCRdb copy is limited to in-frame clones, with some not included. The sample lists millions of clones, approximately 94% occurring once. Sequencing used naive CD8+ T cells from PBMCs. These receptors all come from a man between 18 and 35 years old in good health. Some clones in this sample may be carry-over from other donors' samples.

The chain is built from TRBV5-6 and TRBJ2-5; D is perhaps TRBD2 (5 bases). The CDR3 runs 12 residues. V dropped 4 bases and J dropped 11 bases, with 15 bases sitting between them. Germline values: CDR1 SGHDT, CDR2 YYEEEE. The CDR3 protein is CASSAGAIEQYF. The CDR3 nucleotides read TGTGCCAGCAGCGCGGGTGCGATAGAGCAGTACTTC.

The chain recombines TRBV27 with TRBJ2-5; 7 bases are shared with TRBD2. The J segment lost 1 base and the V segment lost 6 bases, leaving 2 bases of the junction unmatched. The CDR3 loop spans 13 amino acids. Looked up from germline, CDR1 is MNHEY and CDR2 is SMNVEV (reference sequence). CDR3 in amino acids: CASRRLAQETQYF. CDR3 in DNA: TGTGCCAGCAGGCGACTAGCCCAAGAGACCCAGTACTTC.

The chain recombines TRBV28 with TRBJ1-2; D call uncertain. This CDR3 contains 17 residues. The V end was cut by 5 bases, the J end by 0 bases, with 19 bases between. Looked up from germline, CDR1 is MDHEN and CDR2 is SYDVKM. The CDR3 spells CASSHLKEESANYGYTF. CDR3 nucleotides: TGTGCCAGCAGTCACCTCAAGGAAGAGAGCGCTAACTATGGCTACACCTTC.

This clone was picked up a small number of times. V and J are TRBV6-5 and TRBJ2-4, with D unresolved. The CDR3 runs to 14 residues. V lost 5 bases and J 0 bases, leaving 8 bases between the germline ends. CDR1 and CDR2 (germline): MNHEY, SVGAGI. The CDR3 DNA reads TGTGCCAGCAGTCCAGAACTAGCCAAAAACATTCAGTACTTC. Translating gives CASSPELAKNIQYF.

This clone was observed once. The chain joins TRBV4-1 to TRBJ2-7; perhaps D is TRBD1 or TRBD2 (7 bases each). The CDR3 has 17 residues. Germline loops: CDR1 MGHRA, CDR2 YSYEKL. Trimming removed 0 bases from V and 2 bases from J, with 17 bases in between. Here the CDR3 reads CASSQDSGRGGPYEQYF. In DNA form, the CDR3 reads TGCGCCAGCAGCCAAGATAGCGGCAGGGGGGGCCCCTACGAGCAGTACTTC.

This chain uses TRBV19 with TRBJ1-2; the D gene is possibly TRBD1 (6 bases). Germline V gene sequence: CDR1 LNHDA, CDR2 SQIVND (reference sequence). The CDR3 is 15 amino acids. V was trimmed by 2 bases and J by 6 bases, leaving 16 bases between them. CDR3 nucleotide sequence: TGTGCCAGTAGTATATCATCAGGGGCCTCCCATGGCTACACCTTC. This codes for CASSISSGASHGYTF.